These T cell receptor beta chains were read from a single sample in a study of blood T cells in healthy people across ages. From the 5' RACE reads, TCRdb called clonotypes with MiXCR, one entry per CDR3 protein. The sample holds fewer than 1,000,000 distinct CDR3 sequences; about 42% are singletons and the top ten take approximately 19%. The specimen sequenced was blood. The origin of the receptors is a man between 60 and 75 years old in good health. Both conserved end residues are part of each CDR3. A D gene is named only where the DNA matches it firmly. The size field is filled for only some rows; it gives once, few, many or a size class.

abundance	v_gene	len	j_gene	d_gene	CDR3aa	CDR3nt
few	TRBV3-1	16	TRBJ2-1	NA	CASSQVVDSTFQGQFF	TGTGCCAGCAGCCAAGTAGTAGACTCAACCTTCCAGGGACAGTTCTTC
NA	TRBV29-1	13	TRBJ2-5	TRBD1	CSGGQATQETQYF	TGCAGCGGAGGACAGGCCACGCAAGAGACCCAGTACTTC
NA	TRBV7-7	14	TRBJ2-5	TRBD2	CASSAGLVRETQYF	TGTGCTAGCAGCGCCGGACTAGTACGAGAGACCCAGTACTTC
NA	TRBV25-1	16	TRBJ2-3	TRBD1	CASSEGRQGSSDTQYF	TGTGCCAGCAGTGAGGGCCGACAGGGTAGTTCAGATACGCAGTATTTT
NA	TRBV7-3	15	TRBJ2-5	TRBD1	CASSLGQGVRETQYF	TGTGCCAGCAGCCTCGGACAGGGGGTCCGGGAGACCCAGTACTTC
NA	TRBV12-5	15	TRBJ1-2	NA	CASGLLGAQTIGYTF	TGTGCTAGTGGTTTACTAGGGGCGCAGACAATAGGCTACACCTTC
NA	TRBV7-2	14	TRBJ2-7	NA	CASSLGQPAGEQYF	TGTGCCAGCAGCTTGGGACAGCCAGCGGGCGAGCAGTACTTC
NA	TRBV29-1	15	TRBJ2-1	TRBD2	CSVAPGLAGRNEQFF	TGCAGCGTTGCCCCGGGACTAGCGGGGCGCAATGAGCAGTTCTTC
few	TRBV6-2/TRBV6-3	15	TRBJ2-5	NA	CASSYSSREKETQYF	TGTGCCAGCAGTTACTCGTCTAGGGAAAAAGAGACCCAGTACTTC
NA	TRBV5-1	13	TRBJ2-5	NA	CASSTEIGETQYF	TGCGCCAGCAGCACAGAAATTGGCGAGACCCAGTACTTC
NA	TRBV4-3	16	TRBJ1-6	TRBD1	CASSQAGGRGIQPLHF	TGCGCCAGCAGCCAAGCAGGGGGAAGGGGAATTCAACCCCTCCACTTT
NA	TRBV12-3/TRBV12-4	11	TRBJ2-7	NA	CASCPLYEQYF	TGTGCCAGCTGCCCACTATACGAGCAGTACTTC
once	TRBV7-6	16	TRBJ2-1	TRBD2	CASSSGTSGRAGEQFF	TGTGCCAGCAGCTCTGGGACTAGCGGGAGGGCGGGTGAGCAGTTCTTC
NA	TRBV20-1	15	TRBJ2-3	NA	CSARDRIGSTDTQYF	TGCAGTGCTAGAGATCGGATAGGTAGCACAGATACGCAGTATTTT